The clone carrying this TCR beta chain has a count of ten or more. Its specificity is not known. Regarding time point: sample taken at primary tumor resection. These data originate in a study of spatial heterogeneity in lung cancer. Study-level results: Mutation counts in tumors were tracked by counts of expanded intratumoral alpha and beta TCRs.

TCRdb reanalysed the 5' RACE reads using MiXCR and keeps one entry per CDR3 protein. The sample includes around 26,000 distinct CDR3 sequences, under 9% of them seen just once. The TCR comes from a male donor with early-stage non-small cell lung cancer. The input for sequencing was lung tumor tissue, taken at surgery.

In DNA, the CDR3 is TGTGCCAGCAGTTACTCTGGGACTAGCGGGAGAAGCGGGGAGCTGTTTTTT. Translation gives CASSYSGTSGRSGELFF. J is TRBJ2-2 and V is TRBV6-5; 14 bases fit TRBD2. The length of the CDR3 is 17 residues. Germline CDR1 is MNHEY and CDR2 is SVGAGI. The V and J ends lost 0 bases and 7 bases, in that order; junction bases with no gene match: 4.